Reported below is one T cell receptor beta chain. Its antigen remains unidentified. The record originates from a study of identical twins. Unique molecular identifiers were present on the cDNA, and a universal primer site came from template switching. TCRdb reanalysed the 5' RACE reads using MiXCR and keeps one entry per CDR3 protein. This table has 1.5 million to 2 million distinct CDR3 sequences, around 33% appearing once. Germline V gene lookup returns CDR1 SQVTM and CDR2 ANQGSEA. V lost 6 bases to trimming and J lost 10 bases, with 16 bases between them. The CDR3 covers 13 residues. Study results and caveats: Model-predicted out-of-frame TCR alpha sharing fell below observed values in monozygotic twins.

Sequencing used cord blood. The rearrangement joins TRBV29-1 to TRBJ1-6; D might be TRBD1 (6 bases). The receptor was isolated from a newborn girl in good health. The CDR3: CSVNRVAGSPLHF. CDR3 coding DNA: TGCAGCGTCAACAGGGTTGCGGGGTCACCCCTCCACTTT.